The source of this T cell receptor beta chain is a study of beta chain features in type 1 diabetes. Overall study results and limits: Within each of all four CD4+ subsets, Type 1 diabetes patients had TCRB CDR3s that were moderately but significantly shorter.

As every portion of the isolated RNA was reverse transcribed, the sequencing read expressed TCRB transcripts. The table came from immunoSEQ multiplex PCR; TCRdb's copy has only in-frame clones and leaves some out. The sample holds over 600,000 clones, approximately 13% seen once. Concerning this clone: The antigen remains unidentified.

CDR3 size: 15 residues. Unmatched junction bases numbered 3, after V lost 1 base and J lost 0 bases. Germline-derived CDR1 and CDR2 are SGHNT and YENEEA. The V and J genes are TRBV11-3 and TRBJ2-7; 7 nucleotides line up with TRBD2. The sequence was obtained from a young man with type 1 diabetes. Sequenced input: naive CD4+ T cells from blood. DNA of the CDR3: TGTGCCAGCAGCTTAGGGGGAGGGTCCTCCTACGAGCAGTACTTC. Amino acid sequence: CASSLGGGSSYEQYF. The entire variable domain, with the rest obtained from reference TRBV11-3 and TRBJ2-7, is as follows: EAGVVQSPRYKIIEKKQPVAFWCNPISGHNTLYWYLQNLGQGPELLIRYENEEAVDDSQLPKDRFSAERLKGVDSTLKIQPAELGDSAVYLCASSLGGGSSYEQYFGPGTRLTVT.